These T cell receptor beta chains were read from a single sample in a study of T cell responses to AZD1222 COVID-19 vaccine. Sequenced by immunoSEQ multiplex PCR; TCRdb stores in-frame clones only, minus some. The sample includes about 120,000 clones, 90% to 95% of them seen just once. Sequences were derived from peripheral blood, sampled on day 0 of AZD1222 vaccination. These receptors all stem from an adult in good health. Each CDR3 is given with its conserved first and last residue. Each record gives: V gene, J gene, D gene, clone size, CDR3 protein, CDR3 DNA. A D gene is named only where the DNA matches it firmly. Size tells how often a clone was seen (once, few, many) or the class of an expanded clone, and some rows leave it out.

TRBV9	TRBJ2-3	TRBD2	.	CASSASGSSTDTQYF	TGTGCCAGCAGCGCGAGCGGGAGTAGCACAGATACGCAGTATTTT
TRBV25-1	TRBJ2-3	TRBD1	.	CASSEYRGQGRDTQYF	TGTGCCAGCAGTGAATATCGGGGACAGGGGAGAGATACGCAGTATTTT
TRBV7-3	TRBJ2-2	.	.	CASSRTGTSSGELFF	TGTGCCAGCAGCCGAACCGGGACGAGCTCCGGGGAGCTGTTTTTT
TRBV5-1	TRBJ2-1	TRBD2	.	CATPDRRTSGRTYNEQFF	TGCGCCACCCCAGACAGGCGGACTAGCGGGAGGACCTACAATGAGCAGTTCTTC
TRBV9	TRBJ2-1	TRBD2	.	CASSVARRGSGSDEQFF	TGTGCCAGCAGCGTAGCGAGAAGGGGTAGCGGGAGTGATGAGCAGTTCTTC
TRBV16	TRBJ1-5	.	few	CASSPLRDIQPQHF	TGTGCCAGCAGCCCGCTCAGGGATATTCAGCCCCAGCATTTT
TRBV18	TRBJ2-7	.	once	CASSPLQTRAGTGEQYF	TGTGCCAGCTCACCTCTTCAAACGCGGGCGGGAACGGGCGAGCAGTACTTC
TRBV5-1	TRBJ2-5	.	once	CASSWRDGYQETQYF	TGCGCCAGCAGCTGGCGGGACGGATACCAAGAGACCCAGTACTTC
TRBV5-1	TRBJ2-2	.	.	CASLLEGESTGELFF	TGCGCCAGCCTCCTTGAGGGGGAGTCCACCGGGGAGCTGTTTTTT
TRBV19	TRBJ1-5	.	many	CATARGAEGQPQHF	TGTGCCACCGCTCGGGGGGCAGAGGGGCAGCCCCAGCATTTT
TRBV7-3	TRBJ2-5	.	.	CASSPGGRETQYF	TGTGCCAGCAGCCCTGGAGGGCGGGAGACCCAGTACTTC
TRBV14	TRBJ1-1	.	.	CASSSRKLTDSNTEAFF	TGTGCCAGCAGTTCAAGAAAACTCACCGACTCGAACACTGAAGCTTTCTTT
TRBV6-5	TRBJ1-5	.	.	CASTRSAGQPQHF	TGTGCCAGCACGAGGTCAGCGGGCCAGCCCCAGCATTTT
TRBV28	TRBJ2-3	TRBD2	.	CASSPPGGSVTDTQYF	TGTGCCAGCAGCCCCCCTGGCGGGAGTGTTACAGATACGCAGTATTTT
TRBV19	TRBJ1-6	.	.	CARRGLSNSPLHF	TGTGCCAGGAGGGGACTGAGCAATTCACCCCTCCACTTT
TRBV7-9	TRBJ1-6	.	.	CASSLQPFYNSPLHF	TGTGCCAGCAGCTTACAACCGTTCTATAATTCACCCCTCCACTTT
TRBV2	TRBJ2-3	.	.	CASSERQTIGIDTQYF	TGTGCCAGCAGTGAAAGACAGACGATTGGGATAGATACGCAGTATTTT
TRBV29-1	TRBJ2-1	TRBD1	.	CSPGQGNEQFF	TGCAGCCCCGGACAGGGGAACGAGCAGTTCTTC
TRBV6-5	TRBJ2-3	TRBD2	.	CASSYTSGGGNTQYF	TGTGCCAGCAGTTATACGAGCGGGGGCGGGAATACGCAGTATTTT
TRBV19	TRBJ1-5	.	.	CASSRDRNQPQHF	TGTGCCAGTTCGAGGGATCGCAATCAGCCCCAGCATTTT
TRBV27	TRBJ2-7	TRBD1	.	CASSSRQGPHEQYF	TGTGCCAGCAGTTCGAGACAGGGGCCCCACGAGCAGTACTTC
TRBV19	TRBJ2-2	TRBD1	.	CASTTFGDRGAGELFF	TGTGCCAGTACCACTTTTGGAGACAGGGGGGCCGGGGAGCTGTTTTTT
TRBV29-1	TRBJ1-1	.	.	CSVDLPPLGTEAFF	TGCAGCGTTGATCTCCCCCCCCTGGGCACTGAAGCTTTCTTT
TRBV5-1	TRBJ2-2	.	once	CASSFYWEAGTGELFF	TGCGCCAGCAGCTTTTATTGGGAAGCGGGCACCGGGGAGCTGTTTTTT
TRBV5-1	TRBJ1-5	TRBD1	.	CASSLGTGSQPQHF	TGCGCCAGCAGCTTGGGGACAGGAAGTCAGCCCCAGCATTTT
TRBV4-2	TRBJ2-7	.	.	CASSQDDGGYYEQYF	TGTGCCAGCAGCCAAGATGATGGCGGCTACTACGAGCAGTACTTC
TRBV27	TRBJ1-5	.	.	CASSQGRNQPQHF	TGTGCCAGCAGCCAGGGACGCAATCAGCCCCAGCATTTT
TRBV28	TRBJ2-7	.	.	CASTSWGVNYYEQYF	TGTGCCAGCACCTCTTGGGGAGTCAACTACTACGAGCAGTACTTC
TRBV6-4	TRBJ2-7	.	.	CASGRGGTNRCYEQYF	TGTGCCAGCGGGCGAGGAGGAACAAACCGGTGCTACGAGCAGTACTTC
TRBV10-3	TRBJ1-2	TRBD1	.	CAISDRAYGYTF	TGTGCCATCTCCGACAGGGCCTATGGCTACACCTTC
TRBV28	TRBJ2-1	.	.	CASSLVWGLSYNEQFF	TGTGCCAGCAGTTTGGTATGGGGGCTCTCCTACAATGAGCAGTTCTTC
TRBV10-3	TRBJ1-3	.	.	CAISTDRSGNTIYF	TGTGCCATCAGTACGGACAGATCTGGAAACACCATATATTTT
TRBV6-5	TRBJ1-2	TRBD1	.	CASSSKQGAGGYTF	TGTGCCAGCAGTTCAAAACAGGGGGCAGGGGGCTACACCTTC
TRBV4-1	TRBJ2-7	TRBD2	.	CASSQAGTSGSYEQYF	TGCGCCAGCAGCCAAGCCGGGACTAGCGGAAGCTACGAGCAGTACTTC
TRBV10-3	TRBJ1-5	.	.	CAISEGLTGPQPQHF	TGTGCCATCAGTGAGGGCTTGACGGGTCCACAGCCCCAGCATTTT
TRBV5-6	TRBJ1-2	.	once	CASSLGTTYGYTF	TGTGCCAGCAGCTTGGGGACAACCTATGGCTACACCTTC
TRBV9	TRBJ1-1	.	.	CASSVGGRTEAFF	TGTGCCAGCAGCGTAGGGGGCCGGACTGAAGCTTTCTTT
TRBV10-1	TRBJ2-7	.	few	CASSESRATYEQYF	TGCGCCAGCAGTGAGTCGAGGGCCACCTACGAGCAGTACTTC
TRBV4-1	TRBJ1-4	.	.	CASSPAIVSREKLFF	TGCGCCAGCAGCCCAGCCATAGTTTCACGAGAAAAACTGTTTTTT
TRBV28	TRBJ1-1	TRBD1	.	CASRDLQGRTEAFF	TGTGCCAGCAGGGACCTACAGGGGCGCACTGAAGCTTTCTTT
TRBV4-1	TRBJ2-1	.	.	CASSQAPGVDEQFF	TGCGCCAGCAGCCAAGCCCCAGGGGTCGATGAGCAGTTCTTC
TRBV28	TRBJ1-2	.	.	CASSLFGQSRSYGYTF	TGTGCCAGCAGTTTATTCGGACAAAGCAGAAGCTATGGCTACACCTTC
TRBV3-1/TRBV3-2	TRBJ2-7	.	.	CASSQGRVEQYF	TGTGCCAGCAGCCAGGGTCGAGTTGAGCAGTACTTC
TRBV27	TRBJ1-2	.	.	CASSLRDTNYGYTF	TGTGCCAGCAGTTTACGGGATACTAACTATGGCTACACCTTC
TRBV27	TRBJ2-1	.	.	CASSLGGGTEQFF	TGTGCCAGCAGTTTAGGAGGGGGGACTGAGCAGTTCTTC
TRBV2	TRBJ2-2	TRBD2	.	CAIPLTSGTGELFF	TGTGCCATCCCGTTGACTAGCGGCACCGGGGAGCTGTTTTTT
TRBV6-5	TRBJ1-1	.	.	CASRVMGETTEAFF	TGTGCCAGCCGCGTAATGGGGGAAACGACTGAAGCTTTCTTT
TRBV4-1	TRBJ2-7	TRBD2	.	CASSQDRIAGEGEQYF	TGCGCCAGCAGCCAAGATCGGATAGCGGGAGAGGGGGAGCAGTACTTC
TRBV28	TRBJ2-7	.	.	CASSLFYEQYF	TGTGCCAGCAGTCTGTTCTACGAGCAGTACTTC
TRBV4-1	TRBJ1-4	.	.	CASSLGTGNEKLFF	TGCGCCAGCAGCCTGGGGACGGGGAATGAAAAACTGTTTTTT
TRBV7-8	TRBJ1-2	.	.	CASSFKSYGYTF	TGTGCCAGCAGCTTTAAGAGCTATGGCTACACCTTC
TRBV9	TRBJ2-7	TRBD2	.	CASSVAHLAGGRSYEQYF	TGTGCCAGCAGCGTAGCTCATCTAGCGGGAGGGCGCTCCTACGAGCAGTACTTC
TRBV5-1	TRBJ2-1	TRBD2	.	CASSLVREGRSEQFF	TGCGCCAGCAGCTTGGTTCGGGAGGGCCGAAGTGAGCAGTTCTTC
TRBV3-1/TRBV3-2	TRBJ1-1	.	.	CASSQGDTEAFF	TGTGCCAGCAGCCAAGGGGATACTGAAGCTTTCTTT